These 31 T cell receptor beta chains share one sample of origin, sequenced in a study of cytomegalovirus exposure and HLA in healthy donors (dated by TCRdb to about 2017). The protocol used for the library was the immunoSEQ multiplex PCR assay. A mixture of 60 forward primers for TCR Vbeta segments and 13 reverse primers for TCR Jbeta segments was used in the multiplex PCR. TCRdb mirrors the immuneACCESS table, restricted to in-frame sequences. Some clones are absent from its copies; in checked studies, under half trace to an unresolved V gene, and the reason for the others is unknown. Across this sample there are around 140,000 clones, with 70% seen only once. The top ten clones comprise roughly 2% of the sample. The sequenced sample consisted of PBMCs. The receptors were gathered from a woman aged 55-75 years in good health and CMV-seropositive.

V gene TRBV25-1 combines with J gene TRBJ2-2; unclear D gene. Trimming cost V 3 bases and J 1 base, with 15 bases left between them. Germline assignment: CDR1 MGHDK and CDR2 SYGVNS. This CDR3 spans 17 amino acids. The CDR3 DNA sequence: TGTGCCAGCAGTGAGGAGTTTTCGGGTCGGAACACCGGGGAGCTGTTTTTT. Protein sequence: CASSEEFSGRNTGELFF.

The CDR3 reads CASSYGTGNEKLFF. DNA of the CDR3: TGTGCCAGTAGCTACGGGACAGGGAATGAAAAACTGTTTTTT. V gene TRBV19 combines with J gene TRBJ1-4; TRBD1 aligns across 9 bases. This CDR3 comprises 14 residues. Germline V lookup: CDR1 LNHDA, CDR2 SQIVND (reference sequence). V was pared by 6 bases and J by 5 bases, with 4 bases of the junction left unmatched.

This chain uses TRBV5-8 with TRBJ1-4; D is ambiguous. V lost 0 bases and J lost 5, with 8 bases in between. The V gene's germline CDR1 is SGHTS and CDR2 YDEGEE. The CDR3 covers 14 residues. This CDR3 is CASSLAIKNEKLFF. CDR3 nucleotide sequence: TGTGCCAGCAGCTTGGCTATTAAGAATGAAAAACTGTTTTTT.

Only one count was recorded for this clone. V usage is TRBV5-1 and J usage is TRBJ2-1; 7 bases map to TRBD2. Germline loops: CDR1 SGHRS, CDR2 YFSETQ. V shed 5 bases, J shed 7 bases, and the junction held 0 bases outside the gene matches. CDR3 size: 11 residues. The CDR3 DNA reads as TGCGCCAGCAGGGGGGGGAATGAGCAGTTCTTC. Encoded protein: CASRGGNEQFF. Full variable domain (outside the CDR3, taken from reference TRBV5-1 and TRBJ2-1): KAGVTQTPRYLIKTRGQQVTLSCSPISGHRSVSWYQQTPGQGLQFLFEYFSETQRNKGNFPGRFSGRQFSNSRSEMNVSTLELGDSALYLCASRGGNEQFFGPGTRLTVL.

The chain uses TRBV28 and TRBJ2-7; TRBD2 is a possible D gene (6 bases). The CDR3 contains 15 residues. Per germline, CDR1 MDHEN and CDR2 SYDVKM. With 4 bases removed from V and 1 base from J, the gap between germline ends came to 14 bases. This CDR3 is CASSSGGPRSYEQYF. The CDR3 nucleotides read TGTGCCAGCAGTTCCGGAGGGCCTAGGTCCTACGAGCAGTACTTC. Supplemented by reference TRBV28 and TRBJ2-7, the full variable domain reads DVKVTQSSRYLVKRTGEKVFLECVQDMDHENMFWYRQDPGLGLRLIYFSYDVKMKEKGDIPEGYSVSREKKERFSLILESASTNQTSMYLCASSSGGPRSYEQYFGPGTRLTVT.

The chain recombines TRBV5-1 with TRBJ1-2; possibly TRBD1 for D (5 bases). Trimming stripped 0 bases from V and 5 bases from J, with 8 bases between. The CDR3 is 13 residues long. The germline V gene has CDR1 SGHRS and CDR2 YFSETQ. The CDR3 reads CASSLAREYGYTF. CDR3 sequence (DNA): TGCGCCAGCAGCTTGGCCAGGGAATATGGCTACACCTTC.

This clone was observed a handful of times. This chain joins TRBV5-1 and TRBJ1-1, with D uncertain. V was cut by 5 bases and J by 2 bases, with 10 bases left in between. The CDR3 runs 13 residues. In germline, CDR1 is SGHRS, CDR2 YFSETQ. The CDR3 coding sequence is TGCGCCAGCAGACCTAACGTAAACACTGAAGCTTTCTTT. Protein sequence: CASRPNVNTEAFF. Full variable domain (outside the CDR3, taken from reference TRBV5-1 and TRBJ1-1): KAGVTQTPRYLIKTRGQQVTLSCSPISGHRSVSWYQQTPGQGLQFLFEYFSETQRNKGNFPGRFSGRQFSNSRSEMNVSTLELGDSALYLCASRPNVNTEAFFGQGTRLTVV.

The chain carries TRBV7-9 and TRBJ2-7; unclear D gene. CDR3 length: 12 amino acids. Trimming stripped 2 bases from V and 9 bases from J, with 11 bases between. The germline CDR1 and CDR2 sequences are SEHNR and FQNEAQ (reference sequence). The CDR3 here is CASSLLLGGQYF. The CDR3 bases are TGTGCCAGCAGCTTACTCCTCGGCGGGCAGTACTTC.

V usage is TRBV6-1 and J usage is TRBJ1-2, with D maybe TRBD1 (6 bases). Germline V gene sequence: CDR1 MNHNS, CDR2 SASEGT. The CDR3 contains 13 residues. V was cut by 7 bases and J by 7 bases, with 16 bases left in between. As DNA, the CDR3 is TGTGCCAGCAATGTGGGCAGGGGATTTGGCTACACCTTC. It codes for CASNVGRGFGYTF.

The chain couples TRBV4-1 to TRBJ2-7; 11 bases line up with TRBD2. The J segment lost 7 bases and the V segment lost 2 bases, leaving 10 bases of the junction unmatched. Germline values: CDR1 MGHRA, CDR2 YSYEKL. There are 16 residues in the CDR3. The CDR3 bases are TGCGCCAGCAGCCAACTTAGCGGGAGGGCGGGAAGGGAGCAGTACTTC. Amino acid sequence: CASSQLSGRAGREQYF.

This chain uses TRBV4-1 with TRBJ1-2, with 7 bases identical to TRBD1. V gave up 0 bases and J gave up 8 bases; unmatched junction bases: 12. CDR1 is MGHRA, CDR2 YSYEKL, per germline. CDR3 length: 16 amino acids. The CDR3: CASSQDNVRDSRGYTF. The CDR3 bases are TGCGCCAGCAGCCAAGACAATGTTCGGGACAGCCGGGGCTACACCTTC.

The chain links TRBV13 to TRBJ2-7, with TRBD1 matching 11 bases. Trimming removed 5 bases from V and 4 bases from J; junction bases left unmatched: 4. This CDR3 is 14 amino acids long. CDR1 is PRHDT, CDR2 FYEKMQ, per germline (reference sequence). In nucleotides, the CDR3 is TGTGCCAGCAGCCGGGACAGGGGGAAATACGAGCAGTACTTC. Its protein is CASSRDRGKYEQYF.

The chain carries TRBV6-1 and TRBJ1-5, with D unclear. Germline V gene data show CDR1 as MNHNS and CDR2 as SASEGT. Trimming took 6 bases from V and 6 from J, leaving 18 bases between them. CDR3 length equals 15 residues. For the CDR3, the DNA is TGTGCCAGCAGGCGAGCCCGGGAGGTGGGTCAGCCCCAGCATTTT. Amino acid sequence: CASRRAREVGQPQHF.

The CDR3 DNA sequence: TGTGCCACCAGCAGATCAATTCGGTCCATGAACACTGAAGCTTTCTTT. Amino acids: CATSRSIRSMNTEAFF. The chain links TRBV15 to TRBJ1-1; no definite D call. Germline V lookup: CDR1 LNHNV, CDR2 YYDKDF (reference sequence). V was shortened by 2 bases and J by 0 bases, with 13 bases between the two germline ends. CDR3 size: 16 residues.

The CDR3 nucleotides are TGCGCCAGCAGCGAATCGGGGAGCACTGAAGCTTTCTTT. As protein: CASSESGSTEAFF. The gene calls are TRBV5-1 and TRBJ1-1, with unresolved D. This CDR3 is 13 amino acids long. The V gene's germline CDR1 is SGHRS and CDR2 YFSETQ. Trimming cost V 4 bases and J 4 bases, with 11 bases left between them.

This sequence joins TRBV12-5 and TRBJ2-1; maybe TRBD2 (6 bases). This CDR3 is 14 amino acids long. Trimming took 6 bases from V and 3 from J, leaving 12 bases between them. CDR1 and CDR2 from the germline V gene are LGHNT and FRNRAP. CDR3 residues: CASGRDSIYNEQFF. The CDR3 bases are TGTGCTAGTGGCCGGGACTCGATCTACAATGAGCAGTTCTTC.

The chain uses TRBV6-5 and TRBJ2-2; 7 bases match TRBD1. Germline CDR1 MNHEY, CDR2 SVGAGI. Germline trimming cut 8 bases from V and 5 bases from J; bases unmatched to any gene: 11. The CDR3 runs to 15 residues. This chain's CDR3 is CASARVGQRTGELFF. The CDR3 DNA sequence: TGTGCCAGCGCAAGAGTGGGACAGAGGACCGGGGAGCTGTTTTTT.

The chain uses TRBV5-1 and TRBJ1-1, with D possibly being TRBD1 (5 bases). The CDR3 totals 14 residues. V lost 4 bases and J lost 5, with 15 bases in between. The germline CDR1 and CDR2 sequences are SGHRS and YFSETQ. The CDR3 nucleotides read TGCGCCAGCAGCCCAGGGTTCGTTGGTACTGAAGCTTTCTTT. Protein sequence: CASSPGFVGTEAFF. The whole variable domain, remainder taken from reference TRBV5-1 and TRBJ1-1, is KAGVTQTPRYLIKTRGQQVTLSCSPISGHRSVSWYQQTPGQGLQFLFEYFSETQRNKGNFPGRFSGRQFSNSRSEMNVSTLELGDSALYLCASSPGFVGTEAFFGQGTRLTVV.

This clone was detected only a few times. The V gene is TRBV25-1, the J gene TRBJ1-2; 7 nucleotides match TRBD1. The CDR3 has 14 residues. The trim removed 6 bases at V and 2 bases at J, leaving 6 bases unmatched. Germline V gives CDR1 MGHDK, CDR2 SYGVNS. The CDR3 loop is CASSVRQGNYGYTF. In DNA, the CDR3 is TGTGCCAGCAGCGTCCGACAGGGAAACTATGGCTACACCTTC.

This chain uses TRBV13 with TRBJ2-3; 9 bases match TRBD2. The CDR3 totals 16 residues. With V trimmed by 2 bases and J by 2 bases, 5 bases remained unmatched. Germline-derived CDR1 and CDR2 are PRHDT and FYEKMQ (reference sequence). The CDR3 DNA is TGTGCCAGCAGCTTAAGTTTAGCGGGAGTCACAGATACGCAGTATTTT. Translated: CASSLSLAGVTDTQYF.

This chain joins TRBV6-5 and TRBJ2-1, with 9 bases that match TRBD2. The germline V gene encodes CDR1 MNHEY and CDR2 SVGAGI. This CDR3 comprises 15 residues. After removal of 6 bases from V and 3 bases from J, the junction contained 6 bases not matched to a gene. CDR3 in amino acids: CASSLSGSHYNEQFF. As DNA, the CDR3 is TGTGCCAGCAGCCTTAGCGGGAGCCACTACAATGAGCAGTTCTTC.

The chain couples TRBV23-1 to TRBJ1-5, with D tentatively TRBD1 (5 bases). TRBV23-1 has ORF status, its function being uncertain. V lost 8 bases and J 2 bases, leaving 22 bases between the germline ends. The length of the CDR3 is 17 residues. The CDR3 protein is CASCQNRGTGGNQPQHF. CDR3 coding DNA: TGCGCCAGCTGCCAAAATCGGGGGACTGGGGGCAATCAGCCCCAGCATTTT.

This sequence joins TRBV5-4 and TRBJ1-2; 9 nucleotides align to TRBD1. Germline assignment: CDR1 SGHNT and CDR2 YYREEE (reference sequence). The V segment lost 5 bases and the J segment 1 base; nucleotides outside the gene matches: 6. CDR3 length: 15 amino acids. CDR3 nucleotide sequence: TGTGCCAGCAGACCGGGACAGGGTAGTAACTATGGCTACACCTTC. It encodes CASRPGQGSNYGYTF.

The chain's CDR3 is CASSLRQGGETQYF. DNA for the CDR3: TGCGCCAGCAGCTTGAGGCAGGGGGGAGAGACCCAGTACTTC. The genes are TRBV5-1 and TRBJ2-5; tentative D call: TRBD1 (7 bases). Between the trimmed V and J ends, which lost 1 base and 4 bases, there was a span of 11 bases. This CDR3 has 14 residues. The germline gives CDR1 SGHRS, CDR2 YFSETQ.

This clone has only a few counts. The rearrangement uses TRBV4-1 and TRBJ2-1; maybe TRBD2 (6 bases). This CDR3 region has 13 residues. Germline V lookup: CDR1 MGHRA, CDR2 YSYEKL. The ends were cut back, 6 bases at V and 8 bases at J, with 14 bases in the middle. The chain's CDR3 is CASRLAPLDEQFF. DNA of the CDR3: TGCGCCAGCAGACTAGCCCCGCTGGATGAGCAGTTCTTC.

On this clone: The sample contains more than one DNA sequence encoding this CDR3. V gene TRBV28 combines with J gene TRBJ2-7, with D perhaps matching TRBD2 (6 bases). The CDR3 contains 12 residues. Germline values: CDR1 MDHEN, CDR2 SYDVKM. Between the trimmed V and J ends, which lost 2 bases and 6 bases, there was a span of 8 bases. CDR3 residues: CASSLTSSEQYF. CDR3 bases: TGTGCCAGCAGTTTAACTAGCTCCGAGCAGTACTTC.

The chain employs TRBV30 and TRBJ1-2; D possibly corresponds to TRBD1 (5 bases). Trimming stripped 0 bases from V and 5 bases from J, with 13 bases between. Germline V CDR1 and CDR2: GTSNPN, SVGIG (reference sequence). The CDR3 totals 14 residues. The CDR3, as DNA: TGTGCCTGGAGTGTACGGGGGACGGAGTATGGCTACACCTTC. This encodes CAWSVRGTEYGYTF.

J is TRBJ1-2 and V is TRBV6-5, with 7 bases fitting TRBD1. The length of the CDR3 is 13 residues. From germline, CDR1 is MNHEY and CDR2 SVGAGI. V dropped 6 bases and J dropped 8; count of bases not matched to a gene: 9. For the CDR3, the DNA is TGTGCCAGCAGACTGGGGGCAGGGGGAGGCTACACCTTC. This sequence encodes CASRLGAGGGYTF.

This clone was detected once. This chain joins TRBV18 and TRBJ1-5, with 11 bases identical to TRBD1. The V gene end was trimmed by 6 bases and the J gene end by 2 bases; junction bases not matched to a gene: 6. Germline V CDR1 and CDR2: KGHSH, LQKENI. The CDR3 runs 16 residues. CDR3 DNA sequence: TGTGCCAGCTCGAGGACAGGGGGCGCGGGCAATCAGCCCCAGCATTTT. This translates into CASSRTGGAGNQPQHF.

This chain uses TRBV5-4 with TRBJ1-2; D is unclear. There are 14 residues in the CDR3. Germline V gives CDR1 SGHNT, CDR2 YYREEE (reference sequence). Trimming shortened V by 5 bases and J by 8 bases, and 19 bases separated the two germline ends. The CDR3 loop reads CASRLQTLVGGYTF. CDR3 DNA sequence: TGTGCCAGCAGATTACAGACCTTGGTGGGCGGCTACACCTTC.

Worth noting for this clone: Other DNA sequences in the same sample also yield this CDR3. In DNA, the CDR3 is TGTGCCAGCAGCTCAAGCACAGATACGCAGTATTTT. As protein: CASSSSTDTQYF. The chain joins TRBV11-2 to TRBJ2-3; D remains ambiguous. This CDR3 has 12 amino acids. Germline V gene lookup returns CDR1 SGHAT and CDR2 FQNNGV. Trimming shortened V by 4 bases and J by 0 bases, and 2 bases separated the two germline ends.